Sequencing of this T cell receptor (beta chain) was carried out in a study of blood T cell repertoires in COVID-19. Turning to the study itself: There were acute and convalescent COVID-19 samples, and they came from the United States, Italy and Spain. T cells, B-cell-depleted T cells, or PBMCs supplied cDNA or gDNA.

Authors' processing steps: Amplification of reference gene primers was used by the study to estimate nucleated cell counts. Repertoires were generated with immunoSEQ multiplex PCR, while TCRdb's copy carries only in-frame clones and drops some. The V and J calls and the clone size are those of that table, but D and trimming were determined from the DNA. Of almost 100,000 clones listed, 86% were seen once; the top ten hold about 9.3%. This CDR3 contains 15 residues. Trimming took 4 bases from V and 6 from J; bases not matched to a gene: 8. Germline V CDR1 and CDR2: SGHRS, YFSETQ. The TCR comes from a middle-aged man with acute or convalescent COVID-19. This rearrangement joins TRBV5-1 to TRBJ2-4; 9 nucleotides agree with TRBD2. Sequences were obtained from peripheral blood. The CDR3 here is CASSLAGIVGNIQYF. DNA of the CDR3: TGCGCCAGCAGCCTAGCGGGAATAGTGGGAAACATTCAGTACTTC.